These 19 T cell receptor beta chains originate from one sample sequenced in a study of vaccination and CD4 T cells after COVID-19. Treatment given: roughly ten-day PBMC culture with coronavirus spike peptide pools or control peptides (ViraFEST assay). Once obtained from cultured CD4+ T cells, the DNA was sequenced using the Oncomine TCR Beta short-read assay. TCRdb used MiXCR to reprocess the PCR reads, holding one entry per CDR3 protein. The table includes some 15,000 distinct CDR3 sequences, roughly 57% detected once. These TCRs' antigens remain unknown. Sequenced: CD4+ T cells from blood, cultured in vitro. The origin of the receptors is a human donor who had recovered from COVID-19.

This chain links TRBV10-1 with TRBJ2-6; D unclear. Germline loops: CDR1 WNHNN, CDR2 SYGVQD (reference sequence). The CDR3 totals 14 residues. V lost 4 bases, J lost 4 bases, and 8 bases lay in between. CDR3 nucleotides: TGCGCCAGCAGTGGAACTTCAGGGGCCAACGTCCTGACTTTC. Its protein is CASSGTSGANVLTF.

This chain joins TRBV28 and TRBJ1-1; no reliable D call. Germline assignment: CDR1 MDHEN and CDR2 SYDVKM. The CDR3 length is 15 residues. V was pared by 2 bases and J by 4 bases, with 14 bases between. The CDR3 region is CASSLRGYRGTEAFF. The DNA for the CDR3 is TGTGCCAGCAGTTTAAGAGGATACCGCGGCACTGAAGCTTTCTTT.

This chain joins TRBV7-2 and TRBJ2-7; 8 nucleotides line up with TRBD2. CDR1 is SGHTA, CDR2 FQGNSA, per germline. V lost 0 bases to trimming and J lost 4 bases; unmatched junction nucleotides: 2. The CDR3 length is 14 residues. The CDR3 nucleotides are TGTGCCAGCAGCTTAGCACTAGCGGATTACGAGCAGTACTTC. Translated, it gives CASSLALADYEQYF.

This sequence joins TRBV20-1 and TRBJ1-1, with D uncertain. CDR3 length: 13 amino acids. CDR1 is DFQATT, CDR2 SNEGSKA, per germline (reference sequence). Trimming pared 6 bases from V and 0 bases from J, leaving 11 bases between. The DNA for the CDR3 is TGCAGTGCCCAGCAACAGTTGAACACTGAAGCTTTCTTT. This translates into CSAQQQLNTEAFF.

The chain employs TRBV6-1 and TRBJ2-5; TRBD2 is a possible D gene (6 bases). The CDR3 sequence is 14 residues long. Germline CDR1 and CDR2: MNHNS and SASEGT. Trimming shortened V by 4 bases and J by 2 bases, and 11 bases separated the two germline ends. As DNA, the CDR3 is TGTGCCAGCAGTGCTTCGGGGGTACAAGAGACCCAGTACTTC. It encodes CASSASGVQETQYF.

This chain uses TRBV30 with TRBJ2-4; D is undetermined. The CDR3 runs 14 residues. Germline CDR1 and CDR2: GTSNPN and SVGIG (reference sequence). V lost 1 base, J lost 0 bases, and 7 bases lay in between. In DNA, the CDR3 is TGTGCCTGGAGTGATAAGTTAGCCAAAAACATTCAGTACTTC. Its protein is CAWSDKLAKNIQYF.

The V call is TRBV7-9, the J call TRBJ2-7; D gene unclear. This CDR3 region has 16 residues. Deletions cut 1 base from V and 0 bases from J, with 13 bases between. The germline V gene encodes CDR1 SEHNR and CDR2 FQNEAQ (reference sequence). The CDR3: CASSLDGVDPSYEQYF. CDR3 in DNA: TGTGCCAGCAGCTTAGACGGCGTGGACCCCTCCTACGAGCAGTACTTC. The full variable domain, rest sourced from reference TRBV7-9 and TRBJ2-7, is DTGVSQNPRHKITKRGQNVTFRCDPISEHNRLYWYRQTLGQGPEFLTYFQNEAQLEKSRLLSDRFSAERPKGSFSTLEIQRTEQGDSAMYLCASSLDGVDPSYEQYFGPGTRLTVT.

The sample holds a few counts of this clonotype. V is TRBV6-1 and J is TRBJ2-2; perhaps D is TRBD1 or TRBD2 (5 bases each). V lost 8 bases and J lost 5, with 12 bases in between. The germline CDR1 and CDR2 sequences are MNHNS and SASEGT. The CDR3 extends over 13 amino acids. The CDR3 here is CASGHTGTGELFF. The CDR3 DNA follows: TGTGCCAGCGGACATACGGGAACCGGGGAGCTGTTTTTT.

The chain combines TRBV6-5 with TRBJ2-3; 7 bases agree with TRBD2. J gave up 2 bases and V 4 bases, and 12 bases lay outside the gene matches. Germline V gives CDR1 MNHEY, CDR2 SVGAGI. This CDR3 contains 17 residues. The chain's CDR3 is CASSSLGLAAVTDTQYF. CDR3 nucleotides: TGTGCCAGCAGTTCCCTTGGGCTAGCGGCCGTCACAGATACGCAGTATTTT.

Comment on this clonotype: An end of the junction does not agree with germline; a read error may underlie this. The chain employs TRBV7-7 and TRBJ2-3; no definite D call. Germline V lookup: CDR1 SSHAT, CDR2 FNYEAQ (reference sequence). The CDR3 sequence is 14 residues long. This CDR3 reads CASSSLGAEDTQYF. CDR3 nucleotides: TGTGCTAGCAGCTCCCTCGGAGCAGAGGATACGCAGTATTTT.

The chain links TRBV7-7 to TRBJ2-1, with TRBD1 identical over 11 bases. Germline CDR1 is SSHAT and CDR2 is FNYEAQ (reference sequence). The CDR3 spans 16 residues. After removal of 5 bases from V and 7 bases from J, the junction contained 10 bases not matched to a gene. CDR3 sequence (DNA): TGTGCCAGCAGCCTTGGGACAGGGGGGGAAGGTAATGAGCAGTTCTTC. This codes for CASSLGTGGEGNEQFF.

The chain uses TRBV20-1 and TRBJ2-3, with 9 positions matching TRBD2. The CDR3 is 13 amino acids. Trimming cost V 8 bases and J 0 bases; bases outside gene matches: 3. Germline V gene data show CDR1 as DFQATT and CDR2 as SNEGSKA (reference sequence). In nucleotides, the CDR3 is TGCAGTCATACTAGCGGGAGCACAGATACGCAGTATTTT. This translates into CSHTSGSTDTQYF.

This clonotype was seen more than once but under ten times. The chain carries TRBV24-1 and TRBJ2-7; TRBD1 might be the D (6 bases). CDR3 length equals 15 residues. The V end lost 6 bases, the J end lost 5 bases, and 19 bases lay between the germline ends. Germline V lookup: CDR1 KGHDR, CDR2 SFDVKD. CDR3 sequence: CATSPLGAGDDEQYF. The CDR3 DNA reads TGTGCCACCAGTCCATTAGGCGCAGGGGACGACGAGCAGTACTTC.

V gene TRBV25-1 combines with J gene TRBJ1-1; D remains ambiguous. This CDR3 is built from 13 residues. V shed 6 bases and J shed 5 bases, with 13 bases lying between them. In germline, CDR1 is MGHDK, CDR2 SYGVNS. The DNA of the CDR3 is TGTGCCAGCAGGGGCTCTCTTGGGACTGAAGCTTTCTTT. It translates to CASRGSLGTEAFF.

In this sample, this clonotype turned up a few times. In DNA, the CDR3 is TGTGCCAGCAGCTTGGAGCGGAATCAGCCCCAGCATTTT. It is translated as CASSLERNQPQHF. The chain employs TRBV5-4 and TRBJ1-5, with D hard to call. V lost 0 bases and J 4 bases, leaving 5 bases between the germline ends. Germline V gene sequence: CDR1 SGHNT, CDR2 YYREEE (reference sequence). The CDR3 covers 13 residues.

The chain joins TRBV7-2 to TRBJ2-3; D is ambiguous. This CDR3 is built from 13 residues. The germline V gene has CDR1 SGHTA and CDR2 FQGNSA. V shed 1 base and J shed 6 bases, with 8 bases lying between them. The CDR3 region is CASSLVTGDTQYF. CDR3 nucleotide sequence: TGTGCCAGCAGCTTAGTGACCGGGGATACGCAGTATTTT.

J is TRBJ2-2 and V is TRBV20-1; no clear D. Looked up from germline, CDR1 is DFQATT and CDR2 is SNEGSKA (reference sequence). V lost 0 bases to trimming and J lost 2 bases, with 1 base between them. The CDR3 loop spans 12 amino acids. The CDR3 sequence is CSARENTGELFF. CDR3 bases: TGCAGTGCTAGAGAAAACACCGGGGAGCTGTTTTTT.

This clonotype was found a few times. The chain combines TRBV30 with TRBJ1-5; 12 nucleotides align to TRBD1. Germline V lookup: CDR1 GTSNPN, CDR2 SVGIG (reference sequence). The CDR3 has 15 amino acids. V lost 3 bases, J lost 7 bases, and 7 bases stayed unmatched. The CDR3 DNA is TGTGCCTGGAGCACGGGACAGGGGGCGTACCAGCCCCAGCATTTT. It encodes CAWSTGQGAYQPQHF.

This clonotype has only one observation. The CDR3 DNA sequence: TGCAGCGGAGAAAAAAGGGGGCGCGCAGCTTTCTTT. Its translation: CSGEKRGRAAFF. The V call is TRBV29-1, the J call TRBJ1-1; 7 nucleotides agree with TRBD1. Germline CDR1 SQVTM, CDR2 ANQGSEA. J was trimmed by 10 bases and V by 7 bases; bases with no gene match: 12. The CDR3 totals 12 residues. The whole variable domain, remainder taken from reference TRBV29-1 and TRBJ1-1, is SAVISQKPSRDICQRGTSLTIQCQVDSQVTMMFWYRQQPGQSLTLIATANQGSEATYESGFVIDKFPISRPNLTFSTLTVSNMSPEDSSIYLCSGEKRGRAAFFGQGTRLTVV.